Following are 17 T cell receptor beta chains from one sample sequenced in a study of neurological immune-mediated disorders. TCRdb ran MiXCR on the 5' RACE reads and lists one entry per CDR3 protein. The profile covers 60,000 to 85,000 distinct CDR3 sequences, with 5.2% appearing a single time and roughly 7.4% taken by the ten largest. The sample consisted of PBMCs. These receptors were taken from a man aged 18-30 years with multiple sclerosis.

This clonotype was seen ten or more times. The genes are TRBV5-1 and TRBJ2-3, with 11 bases fitting TRBD2. There are 17 residues in the CDR3. Looked up from germline, CDR1 is SGHRS and CDR2 is YFSETQ. Unmatched junction bases numbered 6, after V lost 0 bases and J lost 3 bases. CDR3 bases: TGCGCCAGCAGCTTGGGACGACTAGCGGGAAGTACAGATACGCAGTATTTT. Residues: CASSLGRLAGSTDTQYF.

The sample holds many counts of this clonotype. This chain joins TRBV10-3 and TRBJ1-2; possible D gene TRBD1, 5 bases. This CDR3 is built from 12 residues. V gave up 6 bases and J gave up 2 bases, with 7 bases separating them. In germline, CDR1 is ENHRY, CDR2 SYGVKD. The DNA for the CDR3 is TGTGCCATCAGGGGGACCAACTATGGCTACACCTTC. Its protein is CAIRGTNYGYTF.

This clonotype showed up many times. The gene calls are TRBV12-3 or TRBV12-4 and TRBJ2-7; D possibly corresponds to TRBD1 (7 bases). CDR3 length: 15 amino acids. Deletions cut 6 bases from V and 0 bases from J, with 15 bases between. The CDR3 spells CASRGGQVISYEQYF. The CDR3 nucleotides are TGTGCCAGCAGGGGAGGACAGGTAATCTCCTACGAGCAGTACTTC.

The sample holds many counts of this clonotype. The genes are TRBV11-2 and TRBJ2-1, with TRBD2 identical over 11 bases. Germline V CDR1 and CDR2: SGHAT, FQNNGV. V lost 5 bases and J lost 7; bases outside the gene matches: 7. CDR3 length: 15 amino acids. CDR3 in amino acids: CASSRLAGGQNEQFF. CDR3 coding DNA: TGTGCCAGCAGCCGTTTAGCGGGAGGGCAGAATGAGCAGTTCTTC.

Many counts were recorded for this clonotype. This rearrangement joins TRBV4-3 to TRBJ2-1, with 8 bases fitting TRBD2. The germline V gene has CDR1 LGHNA and CDR2 YSLEER. V shed 1 base and J 8 bases; nucleotides not matched to a gene: 7. The CDR3 consists of 15 residues. In DNA form, the CDR3 reads TGCGCCAGCAGCCAAGGCCCAGCGGGAGTCGATGAGCAGTTCTTC. This gives the protein CASSQGPAGVDEQFF.

This clonotype was seen many times. The chain links TRBV5-1 to TRBJ2-6, with 8 bases lining up with TRBD1. CDR1 and CDR2 (germline): SGHRS, YFSETQ. The CDR3 loop spans 15 amino acids. The V segment lost 4 bases and the J segment 7 bases; nucleotides outside the gene matches: 7. CDR3 DNA sequence: TGCGCCAGCAGCGCGGGACAGGTCAATGCCAACGTCCTGACTTTC. Its protein product is CASSAGQVNANVLTF. The full variable domain, in which reference TRBV5-1 and TRBJ2-6 provide the parts outside the CDR3, is KAGVTQTPRYLIKTRGQQVTLSCSPISGHRSVSWYQQTPGQGLQFLFEYFSETQRNKGNFPGRFSGRQFSNSRSEMNVSTLELGDSALYLCASSAGQVNANVLTFGAGSRLTVL.

This clonotype came up many times. This chain uses TRBV10-3 with TRBJ2-3, with TRBD2 matching over 14 bases. The V and J ends lost 6 bases and 0 bases, in that order; junction bases with no gene match: 5. The CDR3 sequence is 17 residues long. The germline V gene has CDR1 ENHRY and CDR2 SYGVKD. This CDR3 is CAIRTTSGRESTDTQYF. In DNA, the CDR3 is TGTGCCATCAGGACGACTAGCGGGAGGGAAAGCACAGATACGCAGTATTTT.

In its sample, this clonotype was seen many times. This sequence joins TRBV6-5 and TRBJ2-5; D might be TRBD1 (6 bases). The V gene lost 6 bases and the J gene lost 4 bases, with 12 bases spanning the gap. This CDR3 is built from 13 residues. Germline lookup yields CDR1 MNHEY and CDR2 SVGAGI. The CDR3: CASRAGVVETQYF. CDR3 nucleotides: TGTGCCAGCAGGGCAGGGGTCGTAGAGACCCAGTACTTC.

V is TRBV20-1 and J is TRBJ1-4, with D hard to call. CDR3 length: 12 amino acids. Trimming took off 3 bases at V and 4 bases at J, with 6 bases between the two ends. CDR1 and CDR2 from the germline V gene are DFQATT and SNEGSKA (reference sequence). CDR3 nucleotides: TGCAGTGCTAGTAATGTTAATGAAAAACTGTTTTTT. Encoded protein: CSASNVNEKLFF.

As for this clonotype: Because it lacks the conserved phenylalanine or tryptophan at the end, this CDR3 is likely a read error. J is TRBJ2-7 and V is TRBV20-1, with D tentatively TRBD2 (6 bases). This CDR3 comprises 13 residues. CDR1 DFQATT and CDR2 SNEGSKA come from the germline V gene (reference sequence). Trimming took 4 bases from V and 2 from J, leaving 12 bases between them. CDR3 in DNA: TGCAGTGCTAAGGGACTTGATACCTACGAGCAGTACAAC. Its protein product is CSAKGLDTYEQYN.

Ten or more counts support this clonotype. The chain has TRBV5-1 and TRBJ2-7; no clear D. Germline V CDR1 and CDR2: SGHRS, YFSETQ. Trimming pared 2 bases from V and 2 bases from J, leaving 8 bases between. This CDR3 has 13 residues. In DNA, the CDR3 is TGCGCCAGCAGCTTAGACGGAGCCTACGAGCAGTACTTC. Amino acids: CASSLDGAYEQYF.

This clonotype was observed a handful of times. This clone may be a read error of a much larger clone one base away. The chain recombines TRBV9 with TRBJ1-1, with 8 bases lining up with TRBD1. V was pared by 4 bases and J by 2 bases, with 13 bases of the junction left unmatched. CDR1 is SGDLS, CDR2 YYNGEE, per germline. This CDR3 contains 17 residues. This CDR3 is CASSHSDRASHNTEAFF. The CDR3 DNA sequence: TGTGCCAGCAGCCACTCGGACAGGGCGAGCCATAACACTGAAGCTTTCTTT.

There are many counts of this clonotype. V is TRBV20-1 and J is TRBJ2-7; perhaps TRBD1 as D (5 bases). The germline V gene encodes CDR1 DFQATT and CDR2 SNEGSKA (reference sequence). V gave up 6 bases and J gave up 4 bases, with 16 bases separating them. The CDR3 length is 13 residues. This CDR3 is CSAQGSVGYEQYF. The CDR3 DNA follows: TGCAGTGCCCAGGGATCTGTGGGTTACGAGCAGTACTTC.

This clonotype has at least ten counts. The J gene is TRBJ2-2, the V gene TRBV18, with D uncertain. The CDR3 length is 14 residues. The V end lost 1 base, the J end lost 1 base, and 4 bases lay between the germline ends. The germline V gene has CDR1 KGHSH and CDR2 LQKENI. The chain's CDR3 is CASSPQQNTGELFF. DNA for the CDR3: TGTGCCAGCTCACCACAACAGAACACCGGGGAGCTGTTTTTT.

This clonotype occurred a few times. A much larger clone sits a single nucleotide away, making a read error possible. V gene TRBV3-1 combines with J gene TRBJ1-1; D not resolved. CDR3 length: 13 residues. Trimming took 4 bases from V and 0 from J, leaving 6 bases between them. Germline CDR1 reads LGHDT; CDR2 reads YNNKEL (reference sequence). CDR3 DNA sequence: TGTGCCAGCAGCCCCTTAATGAACACTGAAGCTTTCTTT. It is translated as CASSPLMNTEAFF. The whole variable domain, filled in from reference TRBV3-1 and TRBJ1-1, reads DTAVSQTPKYLVTQMGNDKSIKCEQNLGHDTMYWYKQDSKKFLKIMFSYNNKELIINETVPNRFSPKSPDKAHLNLHINSLELGDSAVYFCASSPLMNTEAFFGQGTRLTVV.

The genes are TRBV5-1 and TRBJ1-2, with D possibly TRBD1 on 5 matching bases. The germline V gene encodes CDR1 SGHRS and CDR2 YFSETQ. The CDR3 extends over 13 amino acids. Trimming stripped 1 base from V and 8 bases from J, with 12 bases between. The CDR3 loop is CASSLTKGSGYTF. The CDR3 DNA is TGCGCCAGCAGCTTGACTAAGGGGAGCGGCTACACCTTC.

This clonotype was seen ten or more times. One end of the junction fails to match germline, which may point to a read error. The chain joins TRBV12-3 or TRBV12-4 to TRBJ1-5, with D perhaps TRBD1 (6 bases). The CDR3 spans 15 residues. Here the CDR3 DNA reads TGTGCCAGCAGTTTAAGGGGGGTTGGGGCGCAGCCCCAGAATTTT. This translates into CASSLRGVGAQPQNF.